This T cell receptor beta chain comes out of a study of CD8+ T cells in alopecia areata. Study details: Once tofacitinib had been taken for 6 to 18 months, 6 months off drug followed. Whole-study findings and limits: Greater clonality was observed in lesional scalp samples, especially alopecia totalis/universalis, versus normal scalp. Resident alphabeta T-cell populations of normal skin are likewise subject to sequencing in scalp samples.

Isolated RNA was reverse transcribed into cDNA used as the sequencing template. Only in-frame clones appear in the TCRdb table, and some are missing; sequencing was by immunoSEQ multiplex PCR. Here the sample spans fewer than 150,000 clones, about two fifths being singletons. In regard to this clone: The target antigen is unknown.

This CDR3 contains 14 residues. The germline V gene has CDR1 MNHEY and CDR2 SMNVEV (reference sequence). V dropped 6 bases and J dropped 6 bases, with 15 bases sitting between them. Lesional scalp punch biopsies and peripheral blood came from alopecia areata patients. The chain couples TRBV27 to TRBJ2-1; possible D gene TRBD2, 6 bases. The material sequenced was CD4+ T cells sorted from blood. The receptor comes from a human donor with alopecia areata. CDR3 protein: CASRGRERGNEQFF. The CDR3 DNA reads TGTGCCAGCAGGGGACGGGAGAGGGGCAATGAGCAGTTCTTC.